This T cell receptor beta chain was captured by sequencing in a study of T-cell memory formation after mild COVID-19. Regarding the study as a whole: The study found balanced CD4/CD8 in clones contracting day 15 to 85 and a CD4+ lean in later expanders.

The V end lost 4 bases, the J end lost 5 bases, and 14 bases lay between the germline ends. This CDR3 has 14 residues. The germline gives CDR1 LGHDT, CDR2 YNNKEL (reference sequence). TCR alpha and TCR beta cDNA libraries carrying sample barcodes and UMIs came from 5'RACE with constant-segment primers. TCRdb re-analysed the 5' RACE reads in MiXCR, keeping a single row per CDR3 protein. The sample consists of around 140,000 distinct CDR3 sequences, 15% to 20% of them appearing once. With regard to this clonotype: Its antigen remains unidentified.

The source material was PBMCs or a T cell subset sorted from them (not recorded which). The rearrangement joins TRBV3-1 to TRBJ2-5, with D perhaps matching TRBD1 or TRBD2 (7 bases each). This TCR came from an adult woman who had mild COVID-19 (a few samples of this study predate the infection). Cell type and time point are not known. The CDR3 spells CASSPRGGGETQYF. The CDR3 bases are TGTGCCAGCAGCCCCAGGGGGGGCGGTGAGACCCAGTACTTC.